This T cell receptor beta chain was retrieved from a study of blood T cell repertoires in COVID-19. The CDR3 extends over 15 amino acids. J lost 4 bases, V lost 4 bases, and 5 bases had no gene match. The germline V gene has CDR1 SGHRS and CDR2 YFSETQ. TCRdb's copy holds only in-frame clones and misses some; the assay was immunoSEQ multiplex PCR. The sample gives 200,000 to 250,000 clones, over 80% of which show up once; around 6.8% is in the top ten. The chain carries TRBV5-1 and TRBJ2-5; TRBD2 aligns across 12 bases. The clonotype originates from a woman aged 60 to 75 with active or convalescent COVID-19. Sequenced material: peripheral blood. The CDR3 DNA follows: TGCGCCAGCAGCGTTGGGACTAGCGGGCTAGAGACCCAGTACTTC. Translating gives CASSVGTSGLETQYF.